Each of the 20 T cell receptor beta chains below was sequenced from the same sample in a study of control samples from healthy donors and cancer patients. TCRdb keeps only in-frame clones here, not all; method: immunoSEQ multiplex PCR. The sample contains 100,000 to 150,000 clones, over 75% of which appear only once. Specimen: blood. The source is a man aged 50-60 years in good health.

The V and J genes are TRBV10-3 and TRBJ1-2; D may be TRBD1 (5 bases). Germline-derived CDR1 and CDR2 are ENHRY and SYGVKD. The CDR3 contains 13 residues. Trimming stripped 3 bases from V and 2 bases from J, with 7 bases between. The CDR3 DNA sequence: TGTGCCATCAGTGATAGGGGAAACTATGGCTACACCTTC. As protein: CAISDRGNYGYTF.

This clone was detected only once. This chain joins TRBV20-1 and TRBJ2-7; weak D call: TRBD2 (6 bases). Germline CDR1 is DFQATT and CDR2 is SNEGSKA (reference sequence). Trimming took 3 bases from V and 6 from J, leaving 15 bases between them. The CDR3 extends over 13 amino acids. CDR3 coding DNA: TGCAGTGCTAGTTTCAGACTAGAGGGCGAGCAGTACTTC. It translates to CSASFRLEGEQYF.

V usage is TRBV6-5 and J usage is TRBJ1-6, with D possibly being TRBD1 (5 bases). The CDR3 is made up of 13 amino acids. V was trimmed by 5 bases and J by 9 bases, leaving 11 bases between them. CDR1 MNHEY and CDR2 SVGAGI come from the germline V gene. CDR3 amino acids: CASSPSGASPLHF. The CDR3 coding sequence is TGTGCCAGCAGTCCGTCTGGGGCTTCACCCCTCCACTTT.

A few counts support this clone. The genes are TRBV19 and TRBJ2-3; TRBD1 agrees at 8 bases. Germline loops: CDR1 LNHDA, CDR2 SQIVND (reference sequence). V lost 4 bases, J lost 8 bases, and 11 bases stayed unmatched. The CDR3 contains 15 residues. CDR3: CASSTTRGRGGTQYF. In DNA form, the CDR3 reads TGTGCCAGTAGTACCACCAGGGGGCGAGGAGGTACGCAGTATTTT.

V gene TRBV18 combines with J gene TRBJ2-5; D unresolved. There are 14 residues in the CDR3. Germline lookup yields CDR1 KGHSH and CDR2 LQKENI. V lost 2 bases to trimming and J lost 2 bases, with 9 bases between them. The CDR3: CASSPGLGQETQYF. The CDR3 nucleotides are TGTGCCAGCTCACCAGGGTTGGGGCAAGAGACCCAGTACTTC.

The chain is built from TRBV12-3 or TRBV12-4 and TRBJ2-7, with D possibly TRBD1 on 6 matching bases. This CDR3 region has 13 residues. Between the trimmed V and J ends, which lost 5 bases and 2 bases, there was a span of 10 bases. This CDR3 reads CASSPGAAYEQYF. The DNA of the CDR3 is TGTGCCAGCAGTCCAGGGGCGGCCTACGAGCAGTACTTC.

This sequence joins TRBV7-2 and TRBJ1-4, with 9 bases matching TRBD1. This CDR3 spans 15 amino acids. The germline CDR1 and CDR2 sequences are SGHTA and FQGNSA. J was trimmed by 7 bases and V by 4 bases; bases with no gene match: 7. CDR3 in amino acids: CASSWRTGVGEKLFF. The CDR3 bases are TGTGCCAGCAGCTGGAGGACAGGGGTTGGTGAAAAACTGTTTTTT.

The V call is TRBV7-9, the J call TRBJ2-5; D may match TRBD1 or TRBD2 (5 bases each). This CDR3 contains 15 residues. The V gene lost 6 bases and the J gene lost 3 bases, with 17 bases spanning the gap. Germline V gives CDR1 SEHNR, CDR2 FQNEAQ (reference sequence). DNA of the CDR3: TGTGCCAGCAGTCCCGGGACCCAATCTAAAGAGACCCAGTACTTC. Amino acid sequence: CASSPGTQSKETQYF.

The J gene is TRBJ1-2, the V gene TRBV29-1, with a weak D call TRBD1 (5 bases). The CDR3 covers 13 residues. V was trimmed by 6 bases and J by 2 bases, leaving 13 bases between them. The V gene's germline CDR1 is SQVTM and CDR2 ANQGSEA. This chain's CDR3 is CSVTKQENYGYTF. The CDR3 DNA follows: TGCAGCGTAACCAAACAGGAGAACTATGGCTACACCTTC.

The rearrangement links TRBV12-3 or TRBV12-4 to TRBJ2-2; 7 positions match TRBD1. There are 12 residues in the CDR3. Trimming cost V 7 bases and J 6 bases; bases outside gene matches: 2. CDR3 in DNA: TGTGCCAGCAATCAGGGGGCCGGGGAGCTGTTTTTT. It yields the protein CASNQGAGELFF.

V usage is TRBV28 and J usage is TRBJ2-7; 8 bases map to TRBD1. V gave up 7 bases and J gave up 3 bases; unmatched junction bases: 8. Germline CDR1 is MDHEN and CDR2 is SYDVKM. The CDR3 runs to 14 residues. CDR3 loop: CASTNRGIFYEQYF. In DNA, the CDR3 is TGTGCCAGCACCAACAGGGGGATTTTCTACGAGCAGTACTTC.

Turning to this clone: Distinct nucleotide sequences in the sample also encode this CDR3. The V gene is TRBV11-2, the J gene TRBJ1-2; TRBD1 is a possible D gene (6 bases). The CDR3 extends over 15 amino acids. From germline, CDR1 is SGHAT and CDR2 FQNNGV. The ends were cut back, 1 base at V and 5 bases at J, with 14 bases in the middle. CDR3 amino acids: CASSLGGGARYGYTF. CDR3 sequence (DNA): TGTGCCAGCAGCTTAGGGGGGGGGGCACGGTATGGCTACACCTTC.

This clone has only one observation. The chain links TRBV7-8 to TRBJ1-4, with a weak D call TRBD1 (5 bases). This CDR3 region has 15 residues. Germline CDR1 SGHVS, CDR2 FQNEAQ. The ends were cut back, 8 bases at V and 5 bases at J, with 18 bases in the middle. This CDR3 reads CASRPWGRGNEKLFF. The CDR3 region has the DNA TGTGCCAGCCGACCATGGGGACGGGGCAATGAAAAACTGTTTTTT.

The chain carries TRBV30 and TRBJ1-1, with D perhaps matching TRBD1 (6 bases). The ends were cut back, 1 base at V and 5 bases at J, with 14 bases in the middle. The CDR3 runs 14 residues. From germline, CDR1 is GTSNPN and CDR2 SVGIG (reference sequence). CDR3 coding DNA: TGTGCCTGGAGTGGTTTCGGGGGCAGAACTGAAGCTTTCTTT. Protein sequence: CAWSGFGGRTEAFF.

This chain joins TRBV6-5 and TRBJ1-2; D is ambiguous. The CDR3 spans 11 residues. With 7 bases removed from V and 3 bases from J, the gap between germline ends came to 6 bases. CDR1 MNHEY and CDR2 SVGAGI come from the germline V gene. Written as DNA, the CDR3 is TGTGCCAGCAACACGGACTATGGCTACACCTTC. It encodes CASNTDYGYTF.

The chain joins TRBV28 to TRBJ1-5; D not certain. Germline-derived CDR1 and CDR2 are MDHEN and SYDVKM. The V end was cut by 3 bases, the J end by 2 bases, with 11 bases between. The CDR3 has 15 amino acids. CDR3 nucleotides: TGTGCCAGCAGTTTTTTGGGTTTCGGCAATCAGCCCCAGCATTTT. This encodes CASSFLGFGNQPQHF.

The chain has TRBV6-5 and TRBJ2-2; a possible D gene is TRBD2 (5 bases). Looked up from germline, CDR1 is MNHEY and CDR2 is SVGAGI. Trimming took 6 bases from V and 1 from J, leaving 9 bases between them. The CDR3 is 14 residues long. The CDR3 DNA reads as TGTGCCAGCAGCGTTGGACTGAACACCGGGGAGCTGTTTTTT. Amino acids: CASSVGLNTGELFF.

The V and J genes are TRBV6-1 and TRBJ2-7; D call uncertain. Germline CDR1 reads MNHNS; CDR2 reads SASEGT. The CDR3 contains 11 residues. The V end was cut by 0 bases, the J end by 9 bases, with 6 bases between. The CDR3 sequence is CASSEALLQYF. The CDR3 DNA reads TGTGCCAGCAGTGAAGCGCTTCTGCAGTACTTC.

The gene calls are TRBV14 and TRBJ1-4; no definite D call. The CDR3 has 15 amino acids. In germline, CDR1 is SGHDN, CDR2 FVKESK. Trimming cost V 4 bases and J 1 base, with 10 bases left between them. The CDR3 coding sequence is TGTGCCAGCAGCCCACAGCCGAAAACTAATGAAAAACTGTTTTTT. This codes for CASSPQPKTNEKLFF.

The CDR3 coding sequence is TGCGCCAGCATCCTGGACAGGAGCGAGAACACCGGGGAGCTGTTTTTT. It translates to CASILDRSENTGELFF. The V and J genes are TRBV5-1 and TRBJ2-2, with 7 bases matching TRBD1. CDR1 is SGHRS, CDR2 YFSETQ, per germline. The CDR3 length is 16 residues. The V and J ends lost 6 bases and 1 base, in that order; junction bases with no gene match: 9. Drawing the rest from reference TRBV5-1 and TRBJ2-2, the complete variable domain is KAGVTQTPRYLIKTRGQQVTLSCSPISGHRSVSWYQQTPGQGLQFLFEYFSETQRNKGNFPGRFSGRQFSNSRSEMNVSTLELGDSALYLCASILDRSENTGELFFGEGSRLTVL.